Following are 3 T cell receptor beta chains from one sample sequenced in a study of cytomegalovirus exposure and HLA in healthy donors. Primers: 60 Vbeta forward and 13 Jbeta reverse. TCRdb's copy holds only in-frame clones and misses some; the assay was immunoSEQ multiplex PCR. The profile shows roughly 96,000 clones, about 70% of them singletons. The sample taken for sequencing was PBMCs. These receptors all come from a female donor in good health and CMV-seropositive.

V gene TRBV11-2 combines with J gene TRBJ1-4; a weak D match, TRBD1 (6 bases). Trimming pared 1 base from V and 4 bases from J, leaving 10 bases between. Per the germline V gene, CDR1 is SGHAT and CDR2 is FQNNGV. The CDR3 covers 15 residues. Here the CDR3 DNA reads TGTGCCAGCAGCTTAGCAGGGACACTTAATGAAAAACTGTTTTTT. This codes for CASSLAGTLNEKLFF.

This sequence joins TRBV11-2 and TRBJ1-2; TRBD1 agrees at 7 bases. The CDR3 is 15 residues long. The V gene end was trimmed by 8 bases and the J gene end by 5 bases; junction bases not matched to a gene: 14. Germline assignment: CDR1 SGHAT and CDR2 FQNNGV. The CDR3 loop reads CASRTLQGRRYGYTF. CDR3 in DNA: TGTGCCAGCCGGACTTTACAGGGGAGGAGGTATGGCTACACCTTC.

This clone was counted only a few times. The chain has TRBV6-5 and TRBJ2-7; 9 positions match TRBD1. Germline V gives CDR1 MNHEY, CDR2 SVGAGI. The CDR3 is made up of 15 amino acids. Germline trimming cut 5 bases from V and 1 base from J; bases unmatched to any gene: 6. In DNA, the CDR3 is TGTGCCAGCAGTCCACCGACAGGGGGGTCCTACGAGCAGTACTTC. It yields the protein CASSPPTGGSYEQYF.